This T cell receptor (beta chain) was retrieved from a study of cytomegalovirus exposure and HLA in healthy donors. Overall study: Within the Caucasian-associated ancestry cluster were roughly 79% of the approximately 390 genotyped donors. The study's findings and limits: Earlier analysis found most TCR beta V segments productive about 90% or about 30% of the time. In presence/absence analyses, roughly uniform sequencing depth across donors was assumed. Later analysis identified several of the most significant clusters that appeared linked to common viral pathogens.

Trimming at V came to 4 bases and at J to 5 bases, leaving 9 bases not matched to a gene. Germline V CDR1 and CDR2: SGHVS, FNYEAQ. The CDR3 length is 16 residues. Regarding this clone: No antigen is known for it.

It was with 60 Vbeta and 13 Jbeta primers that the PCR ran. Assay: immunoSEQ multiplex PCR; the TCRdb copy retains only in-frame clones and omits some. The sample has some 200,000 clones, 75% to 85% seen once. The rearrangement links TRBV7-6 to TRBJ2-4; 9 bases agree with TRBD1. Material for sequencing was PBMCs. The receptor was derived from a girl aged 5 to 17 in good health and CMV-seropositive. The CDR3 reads CASSSGNRGLENIQYF. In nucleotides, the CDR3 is TGTGCCAGCAGCTCGGGAAACAGGGGGCTGGAAAACATTCAGTACTTC.